The 30 T cell receptor beta chains below all came from one sample that was sequenced in a study of Tregs in tolerant kidney transplant recipients (dated by TCRdb to about 2019). Library preparation used the immunoSEQ multiplex PCR assay. The clones in this table, taken by TCRdb from immuneACCESS, are in-frame only. Not every clone is retained; where verified, under half of the shortfall comes from an unresolved V gene, and the cause of the rest is unknown. Recorded for this sample are tens of thousands of clones; under 95% of them occurred a single time. Approximately 0.48% of the sample goes to the ten largest clones. The sample's time point label, in plain terms: blood sample drawn before combined kidney and bone marrow transplant. This sample comprised CD4+ T cells from blood, obtained before the transplant. The origin of the receptors is a human donor who received a combined kidney and bone marrow transplant.

This rearrangement joins TRBV29-1 to TRBJ2-3; 10 bases map to TRBD2. Germline values: CDR1 SQVTM, CDR2 ANQGSEA. The CDR3 spans 16 residues. Trimming removed 5 bases from V and 0 bases from J; junction bases left unmatched: 8. This CDR3 reads CSVFTLAGGSTDTQYF. The CDR3 region has the DNA TGCAGCGTTTTTACCTTAGCGGGGGGAAGCACAGATACGCAGTATTTT.

This clone has only one observation. The rearrangement joins TRBV15 to TRBJ2-3; the match to TRBD1 covers 9 bases. J lost 7 bases, V lost 1 base, and 15 bases had no gene match. CDR3 size: 18 residues. CDR1 and CDR2 (germline): LNHNV, YYDKDF (reference sequence). CDR3 bases: TGTGCCACCAGCAGAGGCCTCTCCGGGGGACAGGGTTTGCATACGCAGTATTTT. It specifies CATSRGLSGGQGLHTQYF.

The gene calls are TRBV7-2 and TRBJ2-1, with D possibly matching TRBD2 (5 bases). This CDR3 is 16 amino acids long. Germline lookup yields CDR1 SGHTA and CDR2 FQGNSA. V lost 1 base to trimming and J lost 3 bases, with 13 bases between them. CDR3 residues: CASSLGDSDYYNEQFF. CDR3 bases: TGTGCCAGCAGCTTAGGGGATTCCGACTACTACAATGAGCAGTTCTTC.

The sample holds one count of this clone. Other DNA variants within this sample encode the same CDR3. The chain uses TRBV6-5 and TRBJ1-6; 8 bases map to TRBD1. CDR1 and CDR2 (germline): MNHEY, SVGAGI. This CDR3 is 16 amino acids long. V shed 2 bases, J shed 7 bases, and the junction held 7 bases outside the gene matches. The CDR3 reads CASSYLGTGLNSPLHF. CDR3 nucleotides: TGTGCCAGCAGTTACCTTGGGACAGGACTCAATTCACCCCTCCACTTT.

The V gene is TRBV6-5, the J gene TRBJ1-5; 7 bases agree with TRBD1. The CDR3 consists of 13 residues. Germline loops: CDR1 MNHEY, CDR2 SVGAGI. The V segment lost 8 bases and the J segment 7 bases; nucleotides outside the gene matches: 8. CDR3 bases: TGTGCCAGCGGGAGACAGGGCGTCCAGCCCCAGCATTTT. It is translated as CASGRQGVQPQHF.

V usage is TRBV27 and J usage is TRBJ2-7, with 7 bases aligning to TRBD1. Germline V gives CDR1 MNHEY, CDR2 SMNVEV (reference sequence). This CDR3 has 14 amino acids. After removal of 3 bases from V and 4 bases from J, the junction contained 6 bases not matched to a gene. The CDR3 protein is CASSFRQGVYEQYF. The CDR3 bases are TGTGCCAGCAGTTTCCGGCAGGGGGTGTACGAGCAGTACTTC.

About this clone itself: The germline gene is not matched at one end of the junction; a read error may be the cause. Other DNA variants within this sample encode the same CDR3. V gene TRBV5-1 combines with J gene TRBJ1-6, with unresolved D. The CDR3 sequence is 16 residues long. Per the germline V gene, CDR1 is SGHRS and CDR2 is YFSETQ. The CDR3 DNA reads as TGCGCCAGCAGCCAGCTGACATTCCAAAATAATTCCCCCCTCCACTTT. As protein: CASSQLTFQNNSPLHF.

The chain recombines TRBV29-1 with TRBJ2-2; 9 positions match TRBD1. CDR3 length: 13 residues. Trimming took 7 bases from V and 6 from J; bases not matched to a gene: 6. Germline V gene lookup returns CDR1 SQVTM and CDR2 ANQGSEA. The CDR3 nucleotides read TGCAGCGCCAAAACAGGGGGCCCCGGGGAGCTGTTTTTT. Translating gives CSAKTGGPGELFF.

The V gene is TRBV15, the J gene TRBJ2-3; weak D call: TRBD2 (6 bases). The CDR3 has 17 residues. CDR1 is LNHNV, CDR2 YYDKDF, per germline (reference sequence). V was cut by 0 bases and J by 2 bases, with 15 bases left in between. CDR3 in DNA: TGTGCCACCAGCAGAGACGTACGCGGGGCGTACACAGATACGCAGTATTTT. As protein: CATSRDVRGAYTDTQYF.

This clone was seen a single time. This rearrangement joins TRBV29-1 to TRBJ1-2; 7 bases match TRBD1. CDR3 length: 11 residues. Germline lookup yields CDR1 SQVTM and CDR2 ANQGSEA. The V segment lost 7 bases and the J segment 3 bases; nucleotides outside the gene matches: 2. The CDR3 DNA reads TGCAGCGCCGGGACAGACTATGGCTACACCTTC. Protein sequence: CSAGTDYGYTF.

This sequence joins TRBV7-9 and TRBJ1-4; possible D gene TRBD1, 6 bases. The V end lost 5 bases, the J end lost 4 bases, and 11 bases lay between the germline ends. The CDR3 has 14 residues. Germline V gene sequence: CDR1 SEHNR, CDR2 FQNEAQ (reference sequence). The CDR3 DNA sequence: TGTGCCAGCAGCACCCGGACAGATAATGAAAAACTGTTTTTT. Its protein is CASSTRTDNEKLFF.

The J gene is TRBJ2-1, the V gene TRBV7-2; D may be TRBD1 (6 bases). Trimming stripped 6 bases from V and 12 bases from J, with 21 bases between. The CDR3 runs 14 residues. Germline V gene lookup returns CDR1 SGHTA and CDR2 FQGNSA. This CDR3 reads CASSSAGVTWGQFF. In nucleotides, the CDR3 is TGTGCCAGCAGTAGCGCAGGGGTCACCTGGGGGCAGTTCTTC.

The genes are TRBV6-1 and TRBJ1-5; TRBD1 might be the D (5 bases). Trimming stripped 4 bases from V and 0 bases from J, with 19 bases between. Germline V gene data show CDR1 as MNHNS and CDR2 as SASEGT. This CDR3 contains 18 residues. CDR3 sequence: CASSGRVRGGYSNQPQHF. The CDR3 nucleotides read TGTGCCAGCAGTGGCAGGGTACGTGGGGGGTATAGCAATCAGCCCCAGCATTTT.

This chain joins TRBV28 and TRBJ2-7; 9 bases agree with TRBD1. The V gene's germline CDR1 is MDHEN and CDR2 SYDVKM. After removal of 4 bases from V and 4 bases from J, the junction contained 11 bases not matched to a gene. The CDR3 sequence is 16 residues long. CDR3: CASSSVSGTGSYEQYF. The DNA for the CDR3 is TGTGCCAGCAGTTCCGTTTCCGGGACAGGGTCTTACGAGCAGTACTTC.

This rearrangement joins TRBV6-6 to TRBJ2-2; TRBD1 matches 7 bases. CDR1 and CDR2 (germline): MNHNY, SVGAGI (reference sequence). V was clipped by 5 bases and J by 7 bases; unmatched bases: 7. The CDR3 totals 14 residues. This CDR3 reads CASSQTGFDGELFF. The DNA of the CDR3 is TGTGCCAGCAGTCAGACAGGGTTCGACGGGGAGCTGTTTTTT.

This clone was found a few times. The gene calls are TRBV6-6 and TRBJ1-5, with 9 bases aligning to TRBD1. V gave up 5 bases and J gave up 2 bases; unmatched junction bases: 1. CDR3 size: 14 residues. Germline values: CDR1 MNHNY, CDR2 SVGAGI (reference sequence). The CDR3: CASSGQGRNQPQHF. CDR3 DNA sequence: TGTGCCAGCAGTGGACAGGGGCGCAATCAGCCCCAGCATTTT.

The genes are TRBV5-6 and TRBJ2-3; the match to TRBD2 covers 9 bases. This CDR3 has 15 residues. In germline, CDR1 is SGHDT, CDR2 YYEEEE. V lost 7 bases, J lost 4 bases, and 10 bases stayed unmatched. The CDR3 DNA sequence: TGTGCCAGCCGGATTCGCGGGGGGGCCGCAGATACGCAGTATTTT. It encodes CASRIRGGAADTQYF. Filled out from reference TRBV5-6 and TRBJ2-3, the complete variable domain reads DAGVTQSPTHLIKTRGQQVTLRCSPKSGHDTVSWYQQALGQGPQFIFQYYEEEERQRGNFPDRFSGHQFPNYSSELNVNALLLGDSALYLCASRIRGGAADTQYFGPGTRLTVL.

This clone was seen only once. The chain is built from TRBV27 and TRBJ2-3; a weak D match, TRBD1 (6 bases). With 3 bases removed from V and 0 bases from J, the gap between germline ends came to 16 bases. The CDR3 consists of 17 residues. From germline, CDR1 is MNHEY and CDR2 SMNVEV (reference sequence). The CDR3 sequence: CASSFRRAGESTDTQYF. As DNA, the CDR3 is TGTGCCAGCAGTTTTCGCCGGGCAGGGGAGAGCACAGATACGCAGTATTTT.

The chain couples TRBV4-1 to TRBJ2-7; 13 bases are a match to TRBD2. The CDR3 runs 15 residues. Germline V gene lookup returns CDR1 MGHRA and CDR2 YSYEKL. V lost 6 bases to trimming and J lost 3 bases; unmatched junction nucleotides: 5. The CDR3 DNA is TGCGCCAGCAGTCATGGACTAGCGGGAGTCTACGAGCAGTACTTC. As protein: CASSHGLAGVYEQYF.

The V and J genes are TRBV10-3 and TRBJ2-2; 7 bases are shared with TRBD2. The CDR3 totals 14 residues. Germline V gene data show CDR1 as ENHRY and CDR2 as SYGVKD. V was clipped by 6 bases and J by 0 bases; unmatched bases: 1. The CDR3 sequence is CAIRLATNTGELFF. DNA of the CDR3: TGTGCCATCAGACTAGCGACGAACACCGGGGAGCTGTTTTTT.

This chain connects TRBV5-1 to TRBJ2-3; 8 nucleotides agree with TRBD2. The CDR3 totals 17 residues. Germline V gene lookup returns CDR1 SGHRS and CDR2 YFSETQ. J was trimmed by 4 bases and V by 0 bases; bases with no gene match: 10. In DNA, the CDR3 is TGCGCCAGCAGCTTGGCCGGGTCTAGCGGGCGGTCAGATACGCAGTATTTT. It codes for CASSLAGSSGRSDTQYF.

A single count supports this clone. The chain employs TRBV19 and TRBJ1-2; tentatively, D is TRBD1 (5 bases). The CDR3 extends over 13 amino acids. Deletions cut 4 bases from V and 7 bases from J, with 13 bases between. The germline V gene encodes CDR1 LNHDA and CDR2 SQIVND (reference sequence). CDR3 nucleotides: TGTGCCAGTAGTACCAGGGCCCCTAGTGGCTACACCTTC. Its protein is CASSTRAPSGYTF. The complete variable domain, with remaining parts taken from reference TRBV19 and TRBJ1-2, reads DGGITQSPKYLFRKEGQNVTLSCEQNLNHDAMYWYRQDPGQGLRLIYYSQIVNDFQKGDIAEGYSVSREKKESFPLTVTSAQKNPTAFYLCASSTRAPSGYTFGSGTRLTVV.

In the case of this clone: The junction does not match germline at one end; this may be a read error. Other DNA sequences in the same sample also yield this CDR3. The J gene is TRBJ1-6, the V gene TRBV5-1; 7 positions match TRBD1. This CDR3 spans 16 amino acids. CDR1 SGHRS and CDR2 YFSETQ come from the germline V gene. The CDR3 bases are TGCGCCAGCAGCAGGACAGGAAGCTCCTATAATTCCCCCCTCCACTTT. This codes for CASSRTGSSYNSPLHF.

The chain links TRBV7-1 to TRBJ1-2; D is uncertain. TRBV7-1 is identified as an open reading frame with a role that is uncertain. Trimming removed 5 bases from V and 4 bases from J, with 14 bases in between. The CDR3 runs 14 residues. In DNA form, the CDR3 reads TGTGCCAGCAGCAGCGATGGAAAGACCTATGGCTACACCTTC. Its protein product is CASSSDGKTYGYTF.

The chain is built from TRBV4-2 and TRBJ2-3; TRBD2 is a possible D gene (5 bases). V was pared by 0 bases and J by 0 bases, with 10 bases between. The CDR3 length is 16 residues. Germline loops: CDR1 LGHNA, CDR2 YNFKEQ. The CDR3 spells CASSQERRASTDTQYF. In nucleotides, the CDR3 is TGTGCCAGCAGCCAAGAAAGGCGGGCTAGCACAGATACGCAGTATTTT.

The chain recombines TRBV7-3 with TRBJ2-5; D gene ambiguous. Germline assignment: CDR1 SGHTA and CDR2 FQGTGA. The CDR3 totals 14 residues. With 1 base removed from V and 1 base from J, the gap between germline ends came to 7 bases. CDR3 residues: CASSLSHGQETQYF. The CDR3 coding sequence is TGTGCCAGCAGCTTAAGTCACGGCCAAGAGACCCAGTACTTC.

This chain links TRBV29-1 with TRBJ2-1, with D maybe TRBD1 (5 bases). Germline CDR1 is SQVTM and CDR2 is ANQGSEA. The CDR3 loop spans 14 amino acids. V was trimmed by 6 bases and J by 3 bases, leaving 15 bases between them. CDR3 loop: CSVRPWTNYNEQFF. As DNA, the CDR3 is TGCAGCGTCCGCCCATGGACAAACTACAATGAGCAGTTCTTC.

The genes are TRBV10-3 and TRBJ1-1; D is unresolved. CDR1 ENHRY and CDR2 SYGVKD come from the germline V gene. The CDR3 sequence is 11 residues long. CDR3 residues: CAHREGTEAFF. The CDR3 nucleotides read TGTGCACACCGCGAGGGTACTGAAGCTTTCTTT.

This clone was counted a single time. The V call is TRBV30, the J call TRBJ2-5, with 12 bases aligning to TRBD2. Germline-derived CDR1 and CDR2 are GTSNPN and SVGIG (reference sequence). V lost 0 bases and J lost 5; bases outside the gene matches: 10. The CDR3 loop spans 17 amino acids. The CDR3 spells CAWSVFGLAGGRETQYF. CDR3 nucleotides: TGTGCCTGGAGTGTATTCGGGCTAGCGGGAGGGAGGGAGACCCAGTACTTC.

This CDR3 is CAWGRRDYGYTF. The CDR3 bases are TGTGCCTGGGGACGGAGGGATTATGGCTACACCTTC. The rearrangement uses TRBV30 and TRBJ1-2; D is unresolved. With 5 bases removed from V and 5 bases from J, the gap between germline ends came to 12 bases. The CDR3 loop spans 12 amino acids. CDR1 and CDR2 (germline): GTSNPN, SVGIG (reference sequence).